This entry lists 12 T cell receptor beta chains sequenced from one sample in a study of post-analysis software for immune sequencing data. Regarding the study as a whole: Included in a set of several TRBV segments more frequent in patients than controls were TRBV5-6, TRBV5-1 and TRBV20-1.

The TCR beta cDNA libraries carried unique molecular identifiers. TCRdb ran MiXCR on the PCR reads and lists one entry per CDR3 protein. In the table there are some 690,000 distinct CDR3 sequences, 30% of which are singletons. The antigens these receptors bind are not known. Sequenced: blood. Source of these receptors: a girl between 5 and 17 years old with multiple sclerosis.

The table lists this clonotype with many counts. The junction departs from the called germline gene at one end, perhaps through a read error. This rearrangement joins TRBV4-3 to TRBJ2-1; D might be TRBD2 (6 bases). CDR1 and CDR2 (germline): LGHNA, YSLEER. The CDR3 is 14 amino acids. The CDR3 sequence is CASSPGVSYNEQFF. Written as DNA, the CDR3 is TGTGCCAGCAGTCCGGGAGTCTCCTACAATGAGCAGTTCTTC.

This clonotype was recorded a few times. The chain's CDR3 is CASGKVDNEQFF. Here the CDR3 DNA reads TGTGCTAGTGGTAAAGTTGACAATGAGCAGTTCTTC. The V gene is TRBV12-5, the J gene TRBJ2-1; unclear D gene. The V end lost 5 bases, the J end lost 5 bases, and 7 bases lay between the germline ends. This CDR3 has 12 amino acids. The germline V gene has CDR1 LGHNT and CDR2 FRNRAP.

This clonotype came up many times. V is TRBV12-3 or TRBV12-4 and J is TRBJ1-5, with D perhaps matching TRBD1 (5 bases). There are 14 residues in the CDR3. V lost 5 bases to trimming and J lost 1 base, with 9 bases between them. This chain's CDR3 is CASSPRDSNQPQHF. The CDR3 DNA reads TGTGCCAGCAGTCCCCGGGACAGCAATCAGCCCCAGCATTTT.

V gene TRBV25-1 combines with J gene TRBJ2-6, with D unclear. Germline CDR1 MGHDK, CDR2 SYGVNS. The germline V and J ends were trimmed by 0 bases and 3 bases, with 6 bases remaining between them. The CDR3 is 15 residues long. The CDR3 region is CASSEYWDGANVLTF. For the CDR3, the DNA is TGTGCCAGCAGTGAATACTGGGATGGGGCCAACGTCCTGACTTTC.

There are a few counts of this clonotype. The chain employs TRBV7-9 and TRBJ2-7; 7 positions match TRBD1. Germline CDR1 and CDR2: SEHNR and FQNEAQ (reference sequence). V shed 5 bases, J shed 2 bases, and the junction held 6 bases outside the gene matches. The CDR3 runs to 14 residues. CDR3: CASSPWDSAYEQYF. The CDR3 DNA reads as TGTGCCAGCAGCCCCTGGGACAGCGCCTACGAGCAGTACTTC.

About this clonotype: An end of the junction differs from the germline gene, which may be a read error. This chain joins TRBV24-1 and TRBJ2-7, with D possibly matching TRBD2 (6 bases). Germline CDR1 reads KGHDR; CDR2 reads SFDVKD. The CDR3 extends over 11 amino acids. The CDR3 nucleotides read TGTGCCACCAGTGATGGAGGGCTCTTTAACTTC. Translation gives CATSDGGLFNF.

The chain uses TRBV2 and TRBJ2-2; 9 positions match TRBD1. Germline CDR1 SNHLY, CDR2 FYNNEI. V shed 5 bases and J 3 bases; nucleotides not matched to a gene: 4. The CDR3 is 15 amino acids. CDR3 sequence reads: CASSNGQGYTGELFF. In nucleotides, the CDR3 is TGTGCCAGCAGTAACGGACAGGGGTACACCGGGGAGCTGTTTTTT.

In this sample, this clonotype turned up a few times. The chain couples TRBV7-2 to TRBJ2-5; D could derive from TRBD1 or TRBD2 (6 bases each). Trimming took off 7 bases at V and 5 bases at J, with 20 bases between the two ends. CDR1 and CDR2 from the germline V gene are SGHTA and FQGNSA. The CDR3 loop spans 15 amino acids. This chain's CDR3 is CASTRGLVGGETQYF. CDR3 bases: TGTGCCAGCACCCGGGGGCTAGTTGGGGGGGAGACCCAGTACTTC.

The gene calls are TRBV5-1 and TRBJ2-1, with D perhaps matching TRBD2 (6 bases). The CDR3 is 15 residues long. Germline V gene data show CDR1 as SGHRS and CDR2 as YFSETQ. With 4 bases removed from V and 5 bases from J, the gap between germline ends came to 16 bases. The chain's CDR3 is CASSVPSVGDNEQFF. The DNA of the CDR3 is TGCGCCAGCAGCGTCCCTAGCGTCGGCGACAATGAGCAGTTCTTC.

In this sample, this clonotype turned up a few times. The CDR3 sequence is CASSRPGRPTNEKLFF. CDR3 nucleotide sequence: TGTGCCAGCAGCCGTCCAGGCAGACCAACTAATGAAAAACTGTTTTTT. The gene calls are TRBV7-2 and TRBJ1-4; D uncertain. V lost 5 bases to trimming and J lost 0 bases, with 13 bases between them. This CDR3 has 16 residues. CDR1 and CDR2 (germline): SGHTA, FQGNSA.

The table lists this clonotype with a few counts. The CDR3 protein is CASSLGAGRSLMNTEAFF. The CDR3 DNA sequence: TGCGCCAGCAGCTTGGGCGCCGGGCGGTCTTTGATGAACACTGAAGCTTTCTTT. V gene TRBV5-1 combines with J gene TRBJ1-1; D ambiguous. Trimming shortened V by 0 bases and J by 0 bases, and 18 bases separated the two germline ends. The CDR3 is made up of 18 amino acids. Germline V gene sequence: CDR1 SGHRS, CDR2 YFSETQ.

The chain recombines TRBV4-1 with TRBJ2-1, with a tentative D call TRBD2 (5 bases). V was cut by 3 bases and J by 5 bases, with 17 bases left in between. Germline V gene lookup returns CDR1 MGHRA and CDR2 YSYEKL. This CDR3 is built from 16 residues. DNA for the CDR3: TGCGCCAGCAGCCAGGTTAGCGAGCCGGTCGACAATGAGCAGTTCTTC. This sequence encodes CASSQVSEPVDNEQFF.